Listed below are T cell receptor beta chains from one sample, sequenced in a study of blood T cell repertoires in COVID-19. Some clones are missing from TCRdb's copy, which holds only in-frame ones; the method was immunoSEQ multiplex PCR. The data contain some 210,000 clones, approximately 78% of them singletons. Sequences were obtained from peripheral blood. These receptors were collected from a woman aged 35 to 49 with acute or convalescent COVID-19. The CDR3 runs from the conserved cysteine through the conserved F or W. A D gene is named only where the DNA matches it firmly. Clone size appears in some rows only: once, few, many, or a class for an expanded clone.

J gene,D gene,V gene,clone size,CDR3 DNA,CDR3 protein
TRBJ2-7,-,TRBV28,-,TGTGCCAGCAGTTTATACGGGGGTACCTACTCCTACGAGCAGTACTTC,CASSLYGGTYSYEQYF
TRBJ1-2,TRBD1,TRBV19,few,TGTGCCAGTAACTCCCACAGGGGAGGAAATGGCTACACCTTC,CASNSHRGGNGYTF
TRBJ2-1,-,TRBV10-2,-,TGCGCCAGCAGTGAGTCGGGCAGGGGCTCTGGTGGCCTCTACAATGAGCAGTTCTTC,CASSESGRGSGGLYNEQFF
TRBJ1-5,-,TRBV7-2,-,TGTGCCAGCAGCTTAGCGAAGGTTGGAGGTGATGGCAATCAGCCCCAGCATTTT,CASSLAKVGGDGNQPQHF
TRBJ2-2,-,TRBV6-5,-,TGTGCCAGCAGTCACTCGGAGGCCGGGGAGCTGTTTTTT,CASSHSEAGELFF
TRBJ1-2,-,TRBV10-3,-,TGTGCCATCAGTGAGGCAGGCTATGGCTACACCTTC,CAISEAGYGYTF
TRBJ2-7,-,TRBV29-1,-,TGCAGCGTTGAAGGAGACAGCTACGAGCAGTACTTC,CSVEGDSYEQYF
TRBJ1-3,TRBD1,TRBV5-6,-,TGTGCCAGCAGCTTGACCACAGGGGCTGGAAACACCATATATTTT,CASSLTTGAGNTIYF
TRBJ1-6,TRBD1,TRBV13,-,TGTGCCAGCAGCGGGAAGCAGGGGGTCTTTAATTCACCCCTCCACTTT,CASSGKQGVFNSPLHF
TRBJ2-1,TRBD1,TRBV2,many,TGTGCCAGATCCATGGCGGACAGGGGAGGGAATGAGCAGTTCTTC,CARSMADRGGNEQFF
TRBJ2-7,TRBD2,TRBV5-5,-,TGTGCCAGCAGCCTCAAAGGAGCGGGAGGGAAGAGGTACGAGCAGTACTTC,CASSLKGAGGKRYEQYF
TRBJ1-1,-,TRBV5-6,-,TGTGCCAGCAGCTCGACCTACAGGGTACGGGTCACTGAAGCTTTCTTT,CASSSTYRVRVTEAFF
TRBJ2-2,TRBD2,TRBV7-9,-,TGTGCCAGCAGCTCACCGGGACTAGCGGGAAAGGGGGAGCTGTTTTTT,CASSSPGLAGKGELFF
TRBJ2-2,TRBD1,TRBV2,-,TGTGCCAGCAGTGCACAGGGGTTAAACACCGGGGAGCTGTTTTTT,CASSAQGLNTGELFF
TRBJ2-7,-,TRBV13,-,TGTGCCAGCAGCTTAGAACCTTACCCAGGAAACCCCACCTCCTACGAGCAGTACTTC,CASSLEPYPGNPTSYEQYF
TRBJ1-2,-,TRBV5-6,-,TGTGCCAGCAGCCGGACAGACTATAACTATGGCTACACCTTC,CASSRTDYNYGYTF
TRBJ1-1,-,TRBV7-9,-,TGTGCCAGCAGCTTAAGGGTGGGTGCAGGGCCCACTGAAGCTTTCTTT,CASSLRVGAGPTEAFF
TRBJ1-1,-,TRBV6-5,-,TGTGCCACCATGACAGGCTGGAACACTGAAGCTTTCTTT,CATMTGWNTEAFF
TRBJ2-4,TRBD2,TRBV5-8,-,TGTGCCAGCAGCGGGGACGGGAGGAATTTTGACATTCAGTACTTC,CASSGDGRNFDIQYF
TRBJ2-3,TRBD2,TRBV5-6,-,TGTGCCAGCAGCTTGTTGCTGGGACTAGCGAATTACACAGATACGCAGTATTTT,CASSLLLGLANYTDTQYF
TRBJ1-2,TRBD1,TRBV4-3,-,TGCGCCAGCAGCCGCGCCTATACAGGGGCCCTTAACTATGGCTACACCTTC,CASSRAYTGALNYGYTF
TRBJ2-2,TRBD2,TRBV14,many,TGTGCCAGCAGCCGCCAAGGAGCGGGGGCCACCGGGGAGCTGTTTTTT,CASSRQGAGATGELFF
TRBJ2-1,TRBD2,TRBV2,-,TGTGCCAGCAGTGACCTACAGGGACTAGCGGGAGCCGCCCTTTACAATGAGCAGTTCTTC,CASSDLQGLAGAALYNEQFF
TRBJ2-5,TRBD2,TRBV30,-,TGTGCCTGGAAGCCCGGGGAGGGAGAAGAGACCCAGTACTTC,CAWKPGEGEETQYF
TRBJ2-5,-,TRBV29-1,once,TGCAGCGTCCTGAGTGGTAGCGAGACCCAGTACTTC,CSVLSGSETQYF
TRBJ2-3,TRBD1,TRBV27,-,TGTGCCAGCAGTTTATTTCCGGGACAGGGCACAGATACGCAGTATTTT,CASSLFPGQGTDTQYF
TRBJ2-1,TRBD2,TRBV6-5,-,TGTGCCAGCAGGACTGGGGGGGGAACCTACAATGAGCAGTTCTTC,CASRTGGGTYNEQFF